The 24 T cell receptor beta chains presented below share a single source sample, sequenced in a study of blood T cell repertoires in COVID-19. Method: immunoSEQ multiplex PCR; TCRdb's copy keeps in-frame clones and lacks some. The sample has roughly 180,000 clones, more than 70% seen once; the top ten hold 7.5% to 10%. Sequenced material: PBMCs or T cells enriched from blood (not recorded which). Every receptor here comes from a woman in her twenties or thirties who had recovered from COVID-19.

This rearrangement joins TRBV5-4 to TRBJ2-3; 9 positions agree with TRBD1. Germline trimming cut 0 bases from V and 0 bases from J; bases unmatched to any gene: 8. Germline CDR1 and CDR2: SGHNT and YYREEE (reference sequence). The CDR3 is 18 amino acids. The CDR3, as DNA: TGTGCCAGCAGCTTGGCCGGAAGCGGACAGGGGAGCACAGATACGCAGTATTTT. Protein: CASSLAGSGQGSTDTQYF.

This clone was counted a few times. The chain joins TRBV2 to TRBJ1-3; D remains ambiguous. Germline-derived CDR1 and CDR2 are SNHLY and FYNNEI. V lost 1 base, J lost 0 bases, and 10 bases lay in between. There are 16 residues in the CDR3. In DNA, the CDR3 is TGTGCCAGCAGTGAAGGGAAAGACTTCTCTGGAAACACCATATATTTT. Protein: CASSEGKDFSGNTIYF.

This clone was seen a few times. The chain recombines TRBV19 with TRBJ2-7; 9 positions match TRBD2. Germline-derived CDR1 and CDR2 are LNHDA and SQIVND (reference sequence). CDR3 size: 17 residues. After removal of 1 base from V and 3 bases from J, the junction contained 10 bases not matched to a gene. Here the CDR3 DNA reads TGTGCCAGTAGTATAGGATCCGGGACTAGCTACGGCTACGAGCAGTACTTC. It encodes CASSIGSGTSYGYEQYF.

This chain uses TRBV28 with TRBJ2-3; 10 bases match TRBD2. V lost 5 bases to trimming and J lost 6 bases; unmatched junction nucleotides: 14. Germline V lookup: CDR1 MDHEN, CDR2 SYDVKM. This CDR3 has 17 residues. The CDR3 spells CASSKRGSGRAGDTQYF. The CDR3, as DNA: TGTGCCAGCAGTAAAAGGGGGAGCGGGAGGGCAGGGGATACGCAGTATTTT. The complete variable domain, with remaining parts taken from reference TRBV28 and TRBJ2-3, reads DVKVTQSSRYLVKRTGEKVFLECVQDMDHENMFWYRQDPGLGLRLIYFSYDVKMKEKGDIPEGYSVSREKKERFSLILESASTNQTSMYLCASSKRGSGRAGDTQYFGPGTRLTVL.

The rearrangement joins TRBV5-1 to TRBJ2-5, with TRBD2 matching over 8 bases. The CDR3 runs 15 residues. V lost 5 bases, J lost 3 bases, and 9 bases stayed unmatched. Germline values: CDR1 SGHRS, CDR2 YFSETQ. This CDR3 is CASRFPPGGEETQYF. In DNA form, the CDR3 reads TGCGCCAGCAGGTTCCCTCCGGGGGGGGAAGAGACCCAGTACTTC. The full variable domain, its missing parts supplied by reference TRBV5-1 and TRBJ2-5, is KAGVTQTPRYLIKTRGQQVTLSCSPISGHRSVSWYQQTPGQGLQFLFEYFSETQRNKGNFPGRFSGRQFSNSRSEMNVSTLELGDSALYLCASRFPPGGEETQYFGPGTRLLVL.

This clone has just one count. V is TRBV9 and J is TRBJ1-3; D call uncertain. CDR3 length: 14 amino acids. Trimming left V 0 bases short and J 4 bases short, with 8 bases between. CDR1 SGDLS and CDR2 YYNGEE come from the germline V gene. The CDR3 here is CASSVAGLGNTIYF. The CDR3 DNA reads as TGTGCCAGCAGCGTAGCTGGACTCGGAAACACCATATATTTT.

This clone was counted between two and nine times. The chain carries TRBV5-1 and TRBJ1-1; 9 bases agree with TRBD1. Per germline, CDR1 SGHRS and CDR2 YFSETQ. V lost 4 bases to trimming and J lost 4 bases; unmatched junction nucleotides: 5. CDR3 size: 14 residues. The CDR3 DNA sequence: TGCGCCAGCAGCGGACAGGGGTGGGGCACTGAAGCTTTCTTT. The encoded protein is CASSGQGWGTEAFF.

This clone has only one observation. The chain uses TRBV5-1 and TRBJ2-3; 7 bases are shared with TRBD2. This CDR3 has 15 residues. With 0 bases clipped from V and 7 bases from J, the junction kept 8 bases outside the gene matches. The germline V gene has CDR1 SGHRS and CDR2 YFSETQ. The CDR3 DNA reads TGCGCCAGCAGCTTGGCCGGCGGGAGTATGTATACGCAGTATTTT. Amino acids: CASSLAGGSMYTQYF.

This clone was detected only once. CDR3 sequence: CASSLPGDTTYEQYF. Written as DNA, the CDR3 is TGCGCCAGCAGCTTGCCAGGGGACACGACCTACGAGCAGTACTTC. This sequence joins TRBV5-1 and TRBJ2-7, with a tentative D call TRBD1 (6 bases). The CDR3 totals 15 residues. V lost 1 base to trimming and J lost 2 bases, with 13 bases between them. Germline CDR1 reads SGHRS; CDR2 reads YFSETQ. Supplemented by reference TRBV5-1 and TRBJ2-7, the full variable domain reads KAGVTQTPRYLIKTRGQQVTLSCSPISGHRSVSWYQQTPGQGLQFLFEYFSETQRNKGNFPGRFSGRQFSNSRSEMNVSTLELGDSALYLCASSLPGDTTYEQYFGPGTRLTVT.

The chain recombines TRBV7-9 with TRBJ1-6; D remains ambiguous. Germline CDR1 and CDR2: SEHNR and FQNEAQ (reference sequence). The CDR3 length is 14 residues. V lost 0 bases, J lost 9 bases, and 9 bases lay in between. The CDR3 loop is CASSLALGFSPLHF. The CDR3, as DNA: TGTGCCAGCAGCTTAGCGCTCGGGTTTTCACCCCTCCACTTT.

V and J are TRBV6-5 and TRBJ1-5; 9 bases map to TRBD1. The CDR3 spans 15 residues. The germline gives CDR1 MNHEY, CDR2 SVGAGI. The J segment lost 6 bases and the V segment lost 8 bases, leaving 11 bases of the junction unmatched. This CDR3 reads CASGFRDREFQPQHF. Here the CDR3 DNA reads TGTGCCAGCGGTTTCCGGGACAGGGAGTTTCAGCCCCAGCATTTT.

This chain connects TRBV2 to TRBJ1-2; TRBD1 agrees at 9 bases. The CDR3 runs 18 residues. Germline CDR1 reads SNHLY; CDR2 reads FYNNEI. J gave up 6 bases and V 8 bases, and 22 bases lay outside the gene matches. DNA of the CDR3: TGTGCCAGCGCCCCCTGGGGGGAGAACAGGGGGCAACGGAATGGCTACACCTTC. It yields the protein CASAPWGENRGQRNGYTF.

The chain recombines TRBV5-1 with TRBJ1-2; 8 bases align to TRBD1. With V trimmed by 5 bases and J by 3 bases, 9 bases remained unmatched. The CDR3 is made up of 15 amino acids. Germline V CDR1 and CDR2: SGHRS, YFSETQ. The CDR3 region has the DNA TGCGCCAGCAGGTCGTCTCAGGGGGCTGACTATGGCTACACCTTC. It is translated as CASRSSQGADYGYTF.

This clone appeared a single time. The CDR3 DNA reads as TGTGCCAGCAGCGAAGGTCAGGGGTTTAACACCGGGGAGCTGTTTTTT. It codes for CASSEGQGFNTGELFF. The chain joins TRBV13 to TRBJ2-2; maybe TRBD1 (6 bases). V was shortened by 5 bases and J by 2 bases, with 15 bases between the two germline ends. This CDR3 is 16 amino acids long. The V gene's germline CDR1 is PRHDT and CDR2 FYEKMQ (reference sequence). The full variable domain, in which reference TRBV13 and TRBJ2-2 provide the parts outside the CDR3, is AAGVIQSPRHLIKEKRETATLKCYPIPRHDTVYWYQQGPGQDPQFLISFYEKMQSDKGSIPDRFSAQQFSDYHSELNMSSLELGDSALYFCASSEGQGFNTGELFFGEGSRLTVL.

The gene calls are TRBV2 and TRBJ2-7, with D hard to call. V was pared by 6 bases and J by 6 bases, with 12 bases between. The CDR3 loop spans 12 amino acids. Germline CDR1 reads SNHLY; CDR2 reads FYNNEI. This chain's CDR3 is CASSLGSLEQYF. CDR3 coding DNA: TGTGCCAGCAGCCTCGGGTCCCTCGAGCAGTACTTC.

The J gene is TRBJ1-4, the V gene TRBV14; D remains ambiguous. The ends were cut back, 4 bases at V and 5 bases at J, with 8 bases in the middle. Per germline, CDR1 SGHDN and CDR2 FVKESK. This CDR3 has 13 amino acids. CDR3 bases: TGTGCCAGCAGCCGCCAAGAGAATGAAAAACTGTTTTTT. It is translated as CASSRQENEKLFF.

V and J are TRBV28 and TRBJ2-1, with 9 bases matching TRBD1. Germline V lookup: CDR1 MDHEN, CDR2 SYDVKM. The CDR3 runs 14 residues. V lost 4 bases, J lost 4 bases, and 2 bases stayed unmatched. The DNA of the CDR3 is TGTGCCAGCAGTTGGGACAGGGAATACAATGAGCAGTTCTTC. Translating gives CASSWDREYNEQFF.

The CDR3 coding sequence is TGTGCCAGCAGTCAGTGGTCTGGGGCCAACGTCCTGACTTTC. This sequence encodes CASSQWSGANVLTF. The V and J genes are TRBV25-1 and TRBJ2-6; unclear D gene. Trimming removed 5 bases at V and 1 base at J, with 6 bases between. This CDR3 is built from 14 residues. CDR1 is MGHDK and CDR2 is SYGVNS in the germline V gene.

This clone was counted between two and nine times. This sequence joins TRBV28 and TRBJ1-4; D perhaps matches TRBD1 (5 bases). Trimming shortened V by 3 bases and J by 7 bases, and 12 bases separated the two germline ends. The germline V gene has CDR1 MDHEN and CDR2 SYDVKM. CDR3 length: 14 residues. The CDR3 sequence: CASSLSQDGEKLFF. The CDR3 DNA reads TGTGCCAGCAGTTTGTCACAGGATGGTGAAAAACTGTTTTTT.

The V and J genes are TRBV28 and TRBJ2-2, with D perhaps matching TRBD1 (5 bases). This CDR3 comprises 15 residues. Germline CDR1 reads MDHEN; CDR2 reads SYDVKM. Trimming cost V 7 bases and J 3 bases, with 15 bases left between them. The CDR3 sequence is CASNRQGVDTGELFF. CDR3 bases: TGTGCCAGCAACCGACAAGGGGTGGACACCGGGGAGCTGTTTTTT. The full variable domain, in which reference TRBV28 and TRBJ2-2 provide the parts outside the CDR3, is DVKVTQSSRYLVKRTGEKVFLECVQDMDHENMFWYRQDPGLGLRLIYFSYDVKMKEKGDIPEGYSVSREKKERFSLILESASTNQTSMYLCASNRQGVDTGELFFGEGSRLTVL.

The chain employs TRBV28 and TRBJ1-5; 7 bases fit TRBD1. This CDR3 is 14 amino acids long. The junction had 2 bases not matched to a gene; V was cut back by 3 bases and J by 3 bases. Per germline, CDR1 MDHEN and CDR2 SYDVKM. As DNA, the CDR3 is TGTGCCAGCAGTTTGGGACAGTTCAATCAGCCCCAGCATTTT. This encodes CASSLGQFNQPQHF.

The rearrangement uses TRBV21-1 and TRBJ1-3; the table's TRBD1 call for D was not verified on the DNA. TRBV21-1 is a pseudogene segment. CDR3 length equals 16 residues. In DNA, the CDR3 is TGTGCCAGCAGCAAATTGAGGGGACAGGGTAGAAACACCATATATTTT. This encodes CASSKLRGQGRNTIYF.

The chain employs TRBV9 and TRBJ2-3; D may be TRBD2 (5 bases). V lost 1 base and J 2 bases, leaving 11 bases between the germline ends. The CDR3 has 15 amino acids. Germline V gene data show CDR1 as SGDLS and CDR2 as YYNGEE. The CDR3 protein is CASSVSGDLTDTQYF. CDR3 DNA sequence: TGTGCCAGCAGCGTAAGCGGTGACCTCACAGATACGCAGTATTTT.

This clone appeared a single time. As DNA, the CDR3 is TGTCCTACCTCCCTGGGGGGGCTAAACACCGGGGAGCTGTTTTTT. Amino acids: CPTSLGGLNTGELFF. The chain joins TRBV28 to TRBJ2-2; a weak D match, TRBD2 (7 bases). Germline lookup yields CDR1 MDHEN and CDR2 SYDVKM. This CDR3 spans 15 amino acids.